Listed below are T cell receptor beta chains from one sample, sequenced in a study of T cell repertoires in cytomegalovirus infection. Each CDR3 protein gets one entry after TCRdb re-called the reads with MiXCR. The sample lists roughly 180,000 distinct CDR3 sequences, about a sixth occurring once. Sequencing was carried out using CD8+ T cells from PBMCs. Source of these receptors: a human donor in good health (CMV status not recorded). Some clones in this sample may be carry-over from other donors' samples. CDR3s include the opening cysteine and the closing phenylalanine or tryptophan. A D gene is named only where the DNA matches it firmly. For some rows the clone size is stated as once, few or many, or as a class when expanded; others skip it.

abundance: .
d_gene: .
v_gene: TRBV14
j_gene: TRBJ1-1
CDR3nt: TGTGCCAGCAGACCGTTTTACAGGGATCACACTGAAGCTTTCTTT
CDR3aa: CASRPFYRDHTEAFF

abundance: .
d_gene: TRBD2
v_gene: TRBV4-3
j_gene: TRBJ2-7
CDR3nt: TGCGCCAGCAGCCAGGCCGTGACTAGCGGCAACTCCTACGAGCAGTACTTC
CDR3aa: CASSQAVTSGNSYEQYF

abundance: once
d_gene: TRBD2
v_gene: TRBV18
j_gene: TRBJ2-1
CDR3nt: TGTGCCAGCTCACCACCCCTAGCGGGGGGCCATCAGCAGTTCTTC
CDR3aa: CASSPPLAGGHQQFF

abundance: .
d_gene: .
v_gene: TRBV29-1
j_gene: TRBJ1-2
CDR3nt: TGCAGCGTTGTAGGTCGGTATGGCTACACCTTC
CDR3aa: CSVVGRYGYTF

abundance: .
d_gene: TRBD2
v_gene: TRBV11-2
j_gene: TRBJ2-3
CDR3nt: TGTGCCAGCAGCTTAACGGCAGCGGGGGAAACAGATACGCAGTATTTT
CDR3aa: CASSLTAAGETDTQYF

abundance: .
d_gene: .
v_gene: TRBV7-2
j_gene: TRBJ1-2
CDR3nt: TGTGCCAGCAGCTTTATTGAGACAGCTAACTATGGCTACACCTTC
CDR3aa: CASSFIETANYGYTF

abundance: few
d_gene: .
v_gene: TRBV4-1
j_gene: TRBJ2-1
CDR3nt: TGCGCCAGCAGCCAAGGGCAAAATGAGCAGTTCTTC
CDR3aa: CASSQGQNEQFF

abundance: few
d_gene: .
v_gene: TRBV20-1
j_gene: TRBJ2-7
CDR3nt: TGCAGTGCTAGTAGGGGGGTAATAGTGGACGAGCAGTACTTC
CDR3aa: CSASRGVIVDEQYF

abundance: few
d_gene: .
v_gene: TRBV6-2/TRBV6-3
j_gene: TRBJ2-1
CDR3nt: TGTGCCAGCAGTTACTCGATGGGGGCAGGGGCCTACAATGAGCAGTTCTTC
CDR3aa: CASSYSMGAGAYNEQFF

abundance: few
d_gene: TRBD2
v_gene: TRBV5-1
j_gene: TRBJ2-3
CDR3nt: TGCGCCAGCAGGGCCAGCGGGGATATCACAGATACGCAGTATTTT
CDR3aa: CASRASGDITDTQYF

abundance: few
d_gene: TRBD2
v_gene: TRBV5-6
j_gene: TRBJ2-7
CDR3nt: TGTGCCAGCAGCTTCGGGGGGATTTACGAGCAGTACTTC
CDR3aa: CASSFGGIYEQYF

abundance: .
d_gene: TRBD2
v_gene: TRBV7-9
j_gene: TRBJ2-3
CDR3nt: TGTGCCAGCAGCTCGGGACTAGCGGGGGCGGTCACAGATACGCAGTATTTT
CDR3aa: CASSSGLAGAVTDTQYF

abundance: .
d_gene: TRBD2
v_gene: TRBV14
j_gene: TRBJ2-1
CDR3nt: TGTGCCAGCAGCTCCCTAGCGGGGGCCTCGGATGAGCAGTTCTTC
CDR3aa: CASSSLAGASDEQFF

abundance: many
d_gene: TRBD1
v_gene: TRBV7-8
j_gene: TRBJ1-5
CDR3nt: TGTGCCAGCAGCTTTGGGTTGGCAGGGGGTACGTTGCCCCAGCATTTT
CDR3aa: CASSFGLAGGTLPQHF

abundance: few
d_gene: .
v_gene: TRBV7-6
j_gene: TRBJ1-4
CDR3nt: TGTGCCAGCAGACCCTTACCCCTACCTACAACTAATGAAAAACTGTTTTTT
CDR3aa: CASRPLPLPTTNEKLFF

abundance: few
d_gene: .
v_gene: TRBV11-2
j_gene: TRBJ2-2
CDR3nt: TGTGCCAGCAGCGGACTGATCACCGGGGAGCTGTTTTTT
CDR3aa: CASSGLITGELFF

abundance: few
d_gene: .
v_gene: TRBV19
j_gene: TRBJ2-6
CDR3nt: TGTGCCAGTAGTATTAATCGAGGCATTGGGGCCAACGTCCTGACTTTC
CDR3aa: CASSINRGIGANVLTF

abundance: .
d_gene: .
v_gene: TRBV9
j_gene: TRBJ1-2
CDR3nt: TGTGCCAGCAGAGATCAGGGCGGCTACACCTTC
CDR3aa: CASRDQGGYTF

abundance: many
d_gene: .
v_gene: TRBV7-6
j_gene: TRBJ2-5
CDR3nt: TGTGCCAGCAGCCCGGGGACAATTTTCCAAGAGACCCAGTACTTC
CDR3aa: CASSPGTIFQETQYF

abundance: many
d_gene: TRBD1
v_gene: TRBV7-2
j_gene: TRBJ2-1
CDR3nt: TGTGCCAGCAGCCCCGAGGGGACAGGGTACAATGAGCAGTTCTTC
CDR3aa: CASSPEGTGYNEQFF

abundance: few
d_gene: .
v_gene: TRBV7-2
j_gene: TRBJ2-1
CDR3nt: TGTGCCAGCAGCTTCGGACAGCCGGAGTTCTTC
CDR3aa: CASSFGQPEFF

abundance: .
d_gene: TRBD2
v_gene: TRBV27
j_gene: TRBJ2-7
CDR3nt: TGTGCCAGCAGTTTTCGGACTAGCGGGGGCCTTCCGTCTAGCTCCTACGAGCAGTACTTC
CDR3aa: CASSFRTSGGLPSSSYEQYF

abundance: many
d_gene: .
v_gene: TRBV7-2
j_gene: TRBJ2-7
CDR3nt: TGTGCCAGCAGCTTTTCCGGGACAAGCTACGAGCAGTACTTC
CDR3aa: CASSFSGTSYEQYF

abundance: .
d_gene: TRBD1
v_gene: TRBV6-2/TRBV6-3
j_gene: TRBJ2-5
CDR3nt: TGTGCCGCCCGACAGGGGTTCGGGGAGACCCAGTACTTC
CDR3aa: CAARQGFGETQYF

abundance: few
d_gene: TRBD1
v_gene: TRBV7-8
j_gene: TRBJ1-5
CDR3nt: TGTGCCAGCAGCCACAGACAGGGAGGTCAGCCCCAGCATTTT
CDR3aa: CASSHRQGGQPQHF

abundance: .
d_gene: .
v_gene: TRBV20-1
j_gene: TRBJ2-2
CDR3nt: TGCAGTGCTAGCCACCCACCGGACACGGACACCGGGGAGATGTTTTTT
CDR3aa: CSASHPPDTDTGEMFF

abundance: many
d_gene: .
v_gene: TRBV12-3/TRBV12-4
j_gene: TRBJ2-3
CDR3nt: TGTGCCAGCGGTATTAATACGCAGTATTTT
CDR3aa: CASGINTQYF

abundance: .
d_gene: .
v_gene: TRBV20-1
j_gene: TRBJ1-3
CDR3nt: TGCAGTGCGAGGACTAGCTCTGGAAACACCATATATTTT
CDR3aa: CSARTSSGNTIYF

abundance: few
d_gene: TRBD1
v_gene: TRBV12-3/TRBV12-4
j_gene: TRBJ2-1
CDR3nt: TGTGCCATCCCAGACAGGGACGGCAATGAGCAGTTCTTC
CDR3aa: CAIPDRDGNEQFF

abundance: .
d_gene: .
v_gene: TRBV20-1
j_gene: TRBJ2-7
CDR3nt: TGCAGTGCTAATCCAGGGATGTCCTACGAGCAGTACTTC
CDR3aa: CSANPGMSYEQYF

abundance: .
d_gene: .
v_gene: TRBV4-1
j_gene: TRBJ1-1
CDR3nt: TGTGCCAGCAGCCCCTCACTCGACAGAAACACTGAAGCTTTCTTT
CDR3aa: CASSPSLDRNTEAFF

abundance: .
d_gene: .
v_gene: TRBV9
j_gene: TRBJ1-2
CDR3nt: TGTGCCAGCAGCGTACCTGGACACCGGGAAGGGTATGGCTACACCTTC
CDR3aa: CASSVPGHREGYGYTF